A single sample is the source of the 18 T cell receptor beta chains below, sequenced in a study of CXCR3-negative and CXCR3-positive naive CD8 T cells (dated by TCRdb to between 2018 and 2021). Sequenced using a NextSeq 550. The Human TCR Profiling Kit (MiLaboratory) was used to make UMI-labeled 5' RACE TRB cDNA libraries. TCRdb reprocessed the sequencing reads and holds a single record per CDR3 protein sequence, with no DNA. The sample has about 53,000 distinct CDR3 sequences on record. Approximately 0.42% of the sample belongs to the ten largest clones. The sequenced material came from naive CXCR3- CD8+ T cells from blood. Per the publication, the cell subset or site label means: CD45RO-CCR7+CD27+CD95- naive CD8+ T cells lacking CXCR3 (TNR3-). The receptors here all came from a human donor in good health. Some clones in this sample may be carry-over from other donors' samples.

This sequence joins TRBV7-3 and TRBJ2-3; TCRdb reports TRBD1, a call that lacks DNA to check it against. This CDR3 has 15 amino acids. Germline V gene data show CDR1 as SGHTA and CDR2 as FQGTGA. This chain's CDR3 is CASSTWGGALDTQYF. The full variable domain, in which reference TRBV7-3 and TRBJ2-3 provide the parts outside the CDR3, is GAGVSQTPSNKVTEKGKYVELRCDPISGHTALYWYRQSLGQGPEFLIYFQGTGAADDSGLPNDRFFAVRPEGSVSTLKIQRTERGDSAVYLCASSTWGGALDTQYFGPGTRLTVL.

The chain couples TRBV29-1 to TRBJ1-4. The CDR3 runs 15 residues. The germline V gene has CDR1 SQVTM and CDR2 ANQGSEA. This CDR3 is CSSPTSSWANEKLFF.

V is TRBV27 and J is TRBJ2-1; the TCRdb call, TRBD2, lacks DNA for checking. The CDR3 runs 16 residues. CDR1 and CDR2 (germline): MNHEY, SMNVEV (reference sequence). The CDR3 sequence is CASSLLLAGVYNEQFF.

This CDR3 is CATSKTGPRSSYNEQFF. The V call is TRBV15, the J call TRBJ2-1; TCRdb returns TRBD1, unconfirmable since there is no DNA. CDR3 length: 17 residues. In germline, CDR1 is LNHNV, CDR2 YYDKDF (reference sequence).

The rearrangement joins TRBV3-1 to TRBJ1-5; as DNA is missing, the TRBD1 call by TCRdb cannot be tested. The CDR3 is 15 amino acids. CDR1 is LGHDT, CDR2 YNNKEL, per germline (reference sequence). CDR3 in amino acids: CASSQDGGPNQPQHF.

The rearrangement uses TRBV3-1 and TRBJ2-2; lacking DNA, the TRBD2 call made by TCRdb goes unchecked. Germline CDR1 and CDR2: LGHDT and YNNKEL (reference sequence). CDR3 length: 16 amino acids. The chain's CDR3 is CASSHSQLGSTGELFF.

This chain links TRBV6-2 or TRBV6-3 with TRBJ1-2; the D call from TCRdb, TRBD1, cannot be confirmed without DNA. Germline CDR1 reads MNHEY; CDR2 reads SVGEGT. The CDR3 is 14 residues long. CDR3 loop: CASNLLQGQEGYTF.

The V gene is TRBV28, the J gene TRBJ2-1; absent DNA, TCRdb's TRBD1 call cannot be checked. The CDR3 totals 15 residues. Per germline, CDR1 MDHEN and CDR2 SYDVKM. The CDR3 loop reads CASSFRGHSYNEQFF.

The chain recombines TRBV7-6 with TRBJ2-1; TCRdb's D call, TRBD2, is unchecked because there is no DNA. The V gene's germline CDR1 is SGHVS and CDR2 FNYEAQ. This CDR3 has 14 residues. CDR3 region: CASSYSGGAGEQFF.

The J gene is TRBJ2-3, the V gene TRBV25-1; TCRdb proposes TRBD1, but this gene call is untestable without DNA. This CDR3 has 16 amino acids. Germline-derived CDR1 and CDR2 are MGHDK and SYGVNS. The CDR3 here is CASSEYSGGGTDTQYF.

The V and J genes are TRBV29-1 and TRBJ2-1; TCRdb reports TRBD1, a call that lacks DNA to check it against. This CDR3 is built from 15 residues. Germline lookup yields CDR1 SQVTM and CDR2 ANQGSEA. The CDR3 sequence: CSATTLAQGVYEQFF.

The V gene is TRBV4-2, the J gene TRBJ2-7; TCRdb proposes TRBD2, but this gene call is untestable without DNA. Germline CDR1 and CDR2: LGHNA and YNFKEQ. This CDR3 has 15 amino acids. The CDR3: CASSQAPTSVYEQYF.

The genes are TRBV28 and TRBJ2-7. Germline V gives CDR1 MDHEN, CDR2 SYDVKM. The CDR3 totals 14 residues. CDR3: CASSFGPDKGEQYF.

The rearrangement uses TRBV29-1 and TRBJ2-5; TCRdb reports TRBD1, a call that lacks DNA to check it against. CDR1 is SQVTM and CDR2 is ANQGSEA in the germline V gene. The CDR3 sequence is 14 residues long. The CDR3 loop is CSVEFVRGQETQYF.

The genes are TRBV7-9 and TRBJ2-7; TCRdb lists TRBD2, though no DNA is available to test this call. This CDR3 comprises 13 residues. Germline V gives CDR1 SEHNR, CDR2 FQNEAQ (reference sequence). The CDR3 sequence: CASSPADAYEQYF.

The chain has TRBV5-1 and TRBJ2-7. The germline CDR1 and CDR2 sequences are SGHRS and YFSETQ. The CDR3 covers 13 residues. CDR3 sequence: CASSKIGSYEQYF.

This chain links TRBV7-6 with TRBJ2-7; TCRdb picks TRBD1, but there is no DNA to check that call. This CDR3 comprises 13 residues. CDR1 is SGHVS and CDR2 is FNYEAQ in the germline V gene. CDR3 amino acids: CASSPGPYYEQYF.

CDR3 sequence reads: CSANGLAGSETQYF. This sequence joins TRBV29-1 and TRBJ2-5; TCRdb's D call, TRBD2, is unchecked because there is no DNA. The length of the CDR3 is 14 residues. Germline V CDR1 and CDR2: SQVTM, ANQGSEA.